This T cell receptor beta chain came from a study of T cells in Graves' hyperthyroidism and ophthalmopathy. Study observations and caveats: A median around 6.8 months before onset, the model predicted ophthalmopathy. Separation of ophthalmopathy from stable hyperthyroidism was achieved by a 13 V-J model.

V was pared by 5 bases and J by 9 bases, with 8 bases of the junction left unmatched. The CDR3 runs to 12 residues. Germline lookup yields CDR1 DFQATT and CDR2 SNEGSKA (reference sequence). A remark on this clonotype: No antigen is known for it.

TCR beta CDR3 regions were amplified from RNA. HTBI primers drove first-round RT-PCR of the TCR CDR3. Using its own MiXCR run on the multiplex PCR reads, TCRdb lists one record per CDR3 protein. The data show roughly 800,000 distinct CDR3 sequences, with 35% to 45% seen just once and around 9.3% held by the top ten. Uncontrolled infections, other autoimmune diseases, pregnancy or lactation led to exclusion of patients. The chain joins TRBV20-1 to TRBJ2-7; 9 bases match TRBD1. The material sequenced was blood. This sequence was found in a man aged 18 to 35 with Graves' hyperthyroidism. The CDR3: CSAAGTGQRQYF. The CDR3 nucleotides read TGCAGTGCTGCCGGGACAGGGCAAAGGCAGTACTTC.